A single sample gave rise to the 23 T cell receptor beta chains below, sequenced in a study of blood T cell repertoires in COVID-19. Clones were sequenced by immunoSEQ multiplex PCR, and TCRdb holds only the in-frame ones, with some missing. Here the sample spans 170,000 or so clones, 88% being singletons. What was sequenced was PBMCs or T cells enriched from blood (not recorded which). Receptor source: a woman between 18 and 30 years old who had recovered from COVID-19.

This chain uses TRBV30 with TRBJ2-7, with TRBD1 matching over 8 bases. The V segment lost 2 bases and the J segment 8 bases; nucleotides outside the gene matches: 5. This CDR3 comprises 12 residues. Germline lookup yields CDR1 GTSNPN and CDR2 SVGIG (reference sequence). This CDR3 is CAWSRQGLQQYF. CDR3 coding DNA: TGTGCCTGGAGTCGACAGGGGCTCCAGCAGTACTTC.

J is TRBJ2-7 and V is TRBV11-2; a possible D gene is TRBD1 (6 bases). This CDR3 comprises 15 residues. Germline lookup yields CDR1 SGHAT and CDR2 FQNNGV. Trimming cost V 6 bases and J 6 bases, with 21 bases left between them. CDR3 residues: CASRIPTGPVTEQYF. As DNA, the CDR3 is TGTGCCAGCAGAATACCGACAGGCCCTGTGACCGAGCAGTACTTC.

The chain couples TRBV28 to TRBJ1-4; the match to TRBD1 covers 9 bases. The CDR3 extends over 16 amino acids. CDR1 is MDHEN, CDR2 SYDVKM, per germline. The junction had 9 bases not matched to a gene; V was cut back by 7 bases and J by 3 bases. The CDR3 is CASKDRGDRANEKLFF. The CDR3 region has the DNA TGTGCCAGCAAGGACAGGGGAGATAGGGCTAATGAAAAACTGTTTTTT.

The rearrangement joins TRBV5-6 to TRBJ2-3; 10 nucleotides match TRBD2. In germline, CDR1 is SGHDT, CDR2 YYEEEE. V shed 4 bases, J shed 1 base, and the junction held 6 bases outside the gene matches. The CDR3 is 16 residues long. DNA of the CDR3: TGTGCCAGCAGCGGGACCGGGACTAGCGGCACAGATACGCAGTATTTT. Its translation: CASSGTGTSGTDTQYF.

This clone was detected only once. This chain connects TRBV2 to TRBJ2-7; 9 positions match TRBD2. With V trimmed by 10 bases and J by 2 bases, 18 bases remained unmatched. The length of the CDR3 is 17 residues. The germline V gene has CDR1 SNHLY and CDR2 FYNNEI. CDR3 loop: CAILRIGGRVMTYEQYF. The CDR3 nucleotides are TGTGCCATCCTACGAATCGGCGGGAGGGTTATGACCTACGAGCAGTACTTC. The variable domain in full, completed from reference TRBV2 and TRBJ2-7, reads EPEVTQTPSHQVTQMGQEVILRCVPISNHLYFYWYRQILGQKVEFLVSFYNNEISEKSEIFDDQFSVERPDGSNFTLKIRSTKLEDSAMYFCAILRIGGRVMTYEQYFGPGTRLTVT.

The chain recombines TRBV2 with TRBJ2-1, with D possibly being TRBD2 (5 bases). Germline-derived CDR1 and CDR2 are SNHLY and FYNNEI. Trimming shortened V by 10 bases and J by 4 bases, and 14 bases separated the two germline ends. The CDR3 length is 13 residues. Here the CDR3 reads CATRLSEYNEQFF. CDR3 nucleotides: TGTGCCACCCGACTATCAGAATACAATGAGCAGTTCTTC.

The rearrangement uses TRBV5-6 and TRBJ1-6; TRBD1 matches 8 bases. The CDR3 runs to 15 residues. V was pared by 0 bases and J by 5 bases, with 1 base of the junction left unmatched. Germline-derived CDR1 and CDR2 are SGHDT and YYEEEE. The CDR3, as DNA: TGTGCCAGCAGCTTGGACAGGGGGAATAATTCACCCCTCCACTTT. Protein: CASSLDRGNNSPLHF.

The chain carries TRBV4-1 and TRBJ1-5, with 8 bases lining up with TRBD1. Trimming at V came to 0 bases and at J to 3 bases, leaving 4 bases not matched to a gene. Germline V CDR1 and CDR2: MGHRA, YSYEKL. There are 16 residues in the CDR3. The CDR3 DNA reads TGCGCCAGCAGCCAAGATCGCCAGGGGGCCAATCAGCCCCAGCATTTT. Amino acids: CASSQDRQGANQPQHF.

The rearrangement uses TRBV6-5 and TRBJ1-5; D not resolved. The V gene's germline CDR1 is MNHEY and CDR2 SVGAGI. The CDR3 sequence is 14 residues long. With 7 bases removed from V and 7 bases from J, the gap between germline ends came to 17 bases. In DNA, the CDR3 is TGTGCCAGCACTCTGAAGAGGTATGGGCAGCCCCAGCATTTT. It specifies CASTLKRYGQPQHF.

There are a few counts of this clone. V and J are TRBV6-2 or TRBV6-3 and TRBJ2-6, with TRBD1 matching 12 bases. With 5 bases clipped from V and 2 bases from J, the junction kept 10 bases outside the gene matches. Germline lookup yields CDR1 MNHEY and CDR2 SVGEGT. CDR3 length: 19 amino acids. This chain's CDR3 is CASSARPGQGAPGANVLTF. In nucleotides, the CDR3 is TGTGCCAGCAGTGCGCGACCGGGACAGGGGGCCCCTGGGGCCAACGTCCTGACTTTC.

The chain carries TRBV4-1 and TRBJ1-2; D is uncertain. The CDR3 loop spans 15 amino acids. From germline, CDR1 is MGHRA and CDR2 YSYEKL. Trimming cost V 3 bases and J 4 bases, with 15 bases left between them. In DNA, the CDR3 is TGCGCCAGCAGCCATCCAGCGGCCGGGAGCTATGGCTACACCTTC. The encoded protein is CASSHPAAGSYGYTF.

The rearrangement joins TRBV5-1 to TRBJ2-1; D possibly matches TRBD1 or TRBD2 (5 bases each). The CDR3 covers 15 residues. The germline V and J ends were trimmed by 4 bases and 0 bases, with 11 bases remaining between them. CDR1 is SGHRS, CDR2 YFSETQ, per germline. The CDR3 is CASSLDTSSYNEQFF. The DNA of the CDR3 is TGCGCCAGCAGCCTGGACACTAGCTCCTACAATGAGCAGTTCTTC.

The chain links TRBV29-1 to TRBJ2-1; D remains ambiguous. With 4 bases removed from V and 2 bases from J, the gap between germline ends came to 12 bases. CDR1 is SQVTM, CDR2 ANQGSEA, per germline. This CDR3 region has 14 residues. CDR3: CSVVETDPYNEQFF. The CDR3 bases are TGCAGCGTTGTTGAAACAGACCCCTACAATGAGCAGTTCTTC.

For the CDR3, the DNA is TGCGCCAGCAGCGGAGGGGCCGGCACTGAAGCTTTCTTT. This translates into CASSGGAGTEAFF. This chain connects TRBV5-1 to TRBJ1-1; possible D gene TRBD1, 5 bases. From germline, CDR1 is SGHRS and CDR2 YFSETQ. The CDR3 is made up of 13 amino acids. The V end was cut by 4 bases, the J end by 4 bases, with 11 bases between.

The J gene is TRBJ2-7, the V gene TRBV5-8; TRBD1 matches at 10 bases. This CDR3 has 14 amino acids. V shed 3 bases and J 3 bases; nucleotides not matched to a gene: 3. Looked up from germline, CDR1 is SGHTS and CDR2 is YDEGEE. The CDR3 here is CASSSGTGVYEQYF. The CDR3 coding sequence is TGTGCCAGCAGCTCCGGGACAGGGGTCTACGAGCAGTACTTC. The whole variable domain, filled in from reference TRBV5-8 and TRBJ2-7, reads EAGVTQSPTHLIKTRGQQATLRCSPISGHTSVYWYQQALGLGLQFLLWYDEGEERNRGNFPPRFSGRQFPNYSSELNVNALELEDSALYLCASSSGTGVYEQYFGPGTRLTVT.

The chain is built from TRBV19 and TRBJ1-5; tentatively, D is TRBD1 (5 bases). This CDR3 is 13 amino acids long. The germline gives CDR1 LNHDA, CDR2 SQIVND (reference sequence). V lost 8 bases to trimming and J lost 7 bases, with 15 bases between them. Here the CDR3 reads CASGWQGTQPQHF. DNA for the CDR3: TGTGCCAGTGGGTGGCAGGGCACCCAGCCCCAGCATTTT.

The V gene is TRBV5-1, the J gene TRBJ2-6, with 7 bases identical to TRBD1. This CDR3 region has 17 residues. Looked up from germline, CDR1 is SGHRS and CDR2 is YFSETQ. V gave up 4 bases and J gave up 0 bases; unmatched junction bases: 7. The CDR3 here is CASSLTGLNSGANVLTF. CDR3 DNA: TGCGCCAGCAGCCTGACAGGGCTAAACTCTGGGGCCAACGTCCTGACTTTC.

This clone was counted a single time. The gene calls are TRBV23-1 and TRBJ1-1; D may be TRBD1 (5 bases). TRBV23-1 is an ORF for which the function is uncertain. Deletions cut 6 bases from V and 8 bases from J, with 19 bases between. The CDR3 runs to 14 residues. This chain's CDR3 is CASSTRGGSFEAFF. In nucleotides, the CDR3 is TGCGCCAGCAGCACGCGGGGGGGTTCTTTCGAAGCTTTCTTT.

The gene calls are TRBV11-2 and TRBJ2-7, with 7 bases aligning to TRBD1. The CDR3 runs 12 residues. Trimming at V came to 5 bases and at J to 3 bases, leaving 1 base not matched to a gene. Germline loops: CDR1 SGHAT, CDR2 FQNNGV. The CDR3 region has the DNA TGTGCCAGCAGCCGGGACAGCTACGAGCAGTACTTC. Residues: CASSRDSYEQYF.

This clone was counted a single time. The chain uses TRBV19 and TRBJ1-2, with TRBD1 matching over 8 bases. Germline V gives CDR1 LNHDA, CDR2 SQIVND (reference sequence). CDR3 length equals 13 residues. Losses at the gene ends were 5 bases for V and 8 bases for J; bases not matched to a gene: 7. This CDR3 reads CASSETGDVGYTF. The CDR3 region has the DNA TGTGCCAGTAGTGAGACAGGGGATGTCGGCTACACCTTC.

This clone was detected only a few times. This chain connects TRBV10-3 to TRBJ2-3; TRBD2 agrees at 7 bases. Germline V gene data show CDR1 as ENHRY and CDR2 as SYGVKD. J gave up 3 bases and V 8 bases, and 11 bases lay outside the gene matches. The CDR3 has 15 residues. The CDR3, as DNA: TGTGCCATCGGGGAGGGAGCGGGTAGTACAGATACGCAGTATTTT. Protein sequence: CAIGEGAGSTDTQYF.

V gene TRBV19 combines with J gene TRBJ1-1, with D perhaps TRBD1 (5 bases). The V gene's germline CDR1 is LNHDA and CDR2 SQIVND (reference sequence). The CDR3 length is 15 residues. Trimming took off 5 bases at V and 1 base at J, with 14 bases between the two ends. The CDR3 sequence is CASSSKVGGNTEAFF. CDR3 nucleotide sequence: TGTGCCAGTAGTTCTAAGGTGGGGGGGAACACTGAAGCTTTCTTT.

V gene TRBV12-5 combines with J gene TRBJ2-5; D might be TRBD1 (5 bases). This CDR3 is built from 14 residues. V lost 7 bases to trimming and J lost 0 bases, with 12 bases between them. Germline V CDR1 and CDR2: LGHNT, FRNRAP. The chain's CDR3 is CASALGAYQETQYF. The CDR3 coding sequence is TGTGCTAGTGCCCTTGGGGCGTACCAAGAGACCCAGTACTTC.